This T cell receptor beta chain was retrieved from a study of cytomegalovirus exposure and HLA in healthy donors. Study as a whole: Previous work identified roughly 120 million unique TCR beta sequences from around 200 million T cells. HLA-typed donors contributed around 82 million unique TCRs, which were held in an early data release. Study-level points and caveats: Several top significant clusters appeared, in a later analysis, to be linked to common viral pathogens. In vitro, a few CMV-associated chains proved specific for CMV antigens.

The PCR employed 60 Vbeta primers together with 13 Jbeta primers. Produced via immunoSEQ multiplex PCR; TCRdb's table is partial and in-frame only. The table lists approximately 32,000 clones, more than 90% of them singletons. Of note for this clone: Antigen unknown.

The sample comprised PBMCs. The receptor was derived from a woman aged 18-29 years in good health and CMV-seronegative.

As DNA, the CDR3 is TGTGCCAGCAGTAGCCCCCGGCTAGCGGGCCACAATGAGCAGTTCTTC. Translation: CASSSPRLAGHNEQFF. The genes are TRBV27 and TRBJ2-1; 8 bases agree with TRBD2. V shed 5 bases, J shed 5 bases, and the junction held 11 bases outside the gene matches. The CDR3 is made up of 16 amino acids. The V gene's germline CDR1 is MNHEY and CDR2 SMNVEV (reference sequence).